This record looks at one T cell receptor delta chain sequence and its context. Its antigen remains unidentified. A read error is the likely source, as a far larger clone sits one nucleotide away. Other nucleotide sequences from this sample produce the same CDR3. This entry belongs to a study of gamma-delta chains in newborns, infants, children (dated by TCRdb to between 2017 and 2020). Study-wide context: According to the study title, microbial exposure causes polyclonal expansion of innate gammadelta T cells right after birth. How innate gammadelta T cell populations in human newborns were shaped by microbial exposure immediately after birth was investigated in the study.

CDR1 and CDR2 are read off the germline V gene as GEAIGNYY and EKD. The CDR3 runs 14 residues from the cysteine to the phenylalanine. This entry keeps only the CDR3 DNA: 42 bases, framed from base 1. Sequencing relied on an Illumina MiSeq. For TCRdb, the public reads were processed anew by CATT, and duplicate DNA sequences were folded into one row. The sample table holds under 3,500 delta-chain clones, of which roughly 48% were seen once. Jointly, the top ten make up roughly 16% of the sample. This clonotype was sampled from a child who received the measles vaccine. The chain is encoded by TRDV2 joined to TRDJ2, and 12 bases in between align with TRDD3. Sequenced sample: blood. The CDR3 protein sequence reads: CACDALLGDTQLFF. Read as DNA, the sequence is TGTGCCTGTGACGCCCTACTGGGGGATACACAACTCTTCTTC.